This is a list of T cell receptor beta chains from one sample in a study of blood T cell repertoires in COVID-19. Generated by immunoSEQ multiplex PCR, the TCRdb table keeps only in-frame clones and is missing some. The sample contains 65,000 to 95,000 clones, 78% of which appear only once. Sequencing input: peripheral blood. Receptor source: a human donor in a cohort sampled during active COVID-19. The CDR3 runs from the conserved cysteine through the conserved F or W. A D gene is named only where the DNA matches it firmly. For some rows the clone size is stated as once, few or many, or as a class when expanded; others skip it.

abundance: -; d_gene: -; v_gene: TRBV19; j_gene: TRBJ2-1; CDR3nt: TGTGCCACCCGCCTACTAGGGGGTGCCGGCAATGAGCAGTTCTTC; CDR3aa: CATRLLGGAGNEQFF
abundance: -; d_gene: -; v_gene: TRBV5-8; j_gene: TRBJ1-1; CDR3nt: TGTGCCAGCAGCTTGGGCAGGGGCACTGAAGCTTTCTTT; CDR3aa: CASSLGRGTEAFF
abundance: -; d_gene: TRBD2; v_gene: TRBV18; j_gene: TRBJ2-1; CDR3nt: TGTGCCAGCTCCCCGGGACTAGCGACTTCAAATGAGCAGTTCTTC; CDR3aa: CASSPGLATSNEQFF
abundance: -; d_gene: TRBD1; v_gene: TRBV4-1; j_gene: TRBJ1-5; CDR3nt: TGCGCCAGCAGCCAAGAGGGACAGCTGAATCAGCCCCAGCATTTT; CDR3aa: CASSQEGQLNQPQHF
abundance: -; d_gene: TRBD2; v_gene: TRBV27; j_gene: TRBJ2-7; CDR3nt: TGTGCCAGCAGGCGCACGGGGCTAGCGGGGGTGTCCTACGAGCAGTACTTC; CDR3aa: CASRRTGLAGVSYEQYF
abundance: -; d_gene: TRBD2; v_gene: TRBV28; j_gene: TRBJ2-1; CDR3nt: TGTGCCAGCAGTTCCGGGACTAGCGGGGCGGACTCCTACAATGAGCAGTTCTTC; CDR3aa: CASSSGTSGADSYNEQFF
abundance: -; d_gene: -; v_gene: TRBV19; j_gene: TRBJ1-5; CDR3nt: TGTGCCAGTAGTATGACTGCCGCTTTCAATCAGCCCCAGCATTTT; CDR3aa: CASSMTAAFNQPQHF
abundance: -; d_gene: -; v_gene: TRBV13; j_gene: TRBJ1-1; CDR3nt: TGTGCCAGCAGCTTAGGGCAGGGTGGTGAAGCTTTCTTT; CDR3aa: CASSLGQGGEAFF
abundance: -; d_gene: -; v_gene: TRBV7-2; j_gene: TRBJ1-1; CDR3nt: TGTGCCAGCAGCTTAGGTGGAGTTTTTTTTGAAGCTTTCTTT; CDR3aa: CASSLGGVFFEAFF
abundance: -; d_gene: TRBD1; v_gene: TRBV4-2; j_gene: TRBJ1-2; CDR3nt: TGTGCCAGCAGCCAAGATCCCCAGGGGGCGCTTGGCTACACCTTC; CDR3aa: CASSQDPQGALGYTF
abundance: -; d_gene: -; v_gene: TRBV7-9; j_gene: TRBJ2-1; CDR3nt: TGTGCCAGCAGCTTAGCGGAGACAGGTTGGGGGTACAATGAGCAGTTCTTC; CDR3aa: CASSLAETGWGYNEQFF
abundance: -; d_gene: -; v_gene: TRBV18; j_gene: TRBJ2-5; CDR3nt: TGTGCCAGCTCAACCTCCCACATGGAGACCCAGTACTTC; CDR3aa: CASSTSHMETQYF
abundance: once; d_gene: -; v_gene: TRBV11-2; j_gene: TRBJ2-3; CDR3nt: TGTGCCAGCAGCCGGACAAGCGATATCTCGTCAGATACGCAGTATTTT; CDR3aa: CASSRTSDISSDTQYF
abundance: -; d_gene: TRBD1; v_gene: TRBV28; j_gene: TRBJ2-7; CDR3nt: TGTGCCAGCAGTTGGGACAGGGGACCCTACGAGCAGTACTTC; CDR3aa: CASSWDRGPYEQYF
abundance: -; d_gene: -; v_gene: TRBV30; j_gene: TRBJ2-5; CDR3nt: TGTGCCTGGTGCGCGGAGACCTTCTTCGGGACCCAGTACTTC; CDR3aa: CAWCAETFFGTQYF
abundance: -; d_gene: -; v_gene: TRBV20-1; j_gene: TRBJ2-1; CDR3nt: TGCAGTGCTAGTTCTCTGGGAGATCTGGCCTACAATGAGCAGTTCTTC; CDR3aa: CSASSLGDLAYNEQFF
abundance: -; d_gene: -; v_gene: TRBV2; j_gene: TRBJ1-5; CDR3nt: TGTGCCAGCAGTGAACGCAGGGAGGGTCAGCCTCAGCATTTT; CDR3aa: CASSERREGQPQHF
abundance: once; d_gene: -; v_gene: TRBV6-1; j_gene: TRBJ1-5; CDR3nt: TGTGCCAGCAGTGAATCCATGACTGGTTACAATCAGCCCCAGCATTTT; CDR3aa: CASSESMTGYNQPQHF
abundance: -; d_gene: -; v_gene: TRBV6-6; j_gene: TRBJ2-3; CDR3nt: TGTGCCAGCTCCGTTCCCTCTACAGATACGCAGTATTTT; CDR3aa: CASSVPSTDTQYF
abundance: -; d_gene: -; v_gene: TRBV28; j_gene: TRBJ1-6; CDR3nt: TGTGCCACCCAGGGCCCCATCAATTCACCCCTCCACTTT; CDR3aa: CATQGPINSPLHF
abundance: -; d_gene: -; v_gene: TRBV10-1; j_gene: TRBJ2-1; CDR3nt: TGCGCCAGCAGTGAGGTTGGGGGGTTGGACAATGAGCAGTTCTTC; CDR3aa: CASSEVGGLDNEQFF
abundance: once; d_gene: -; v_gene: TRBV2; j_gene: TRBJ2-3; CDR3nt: TGTGCCAGCAAGGCAGGCCGCACAGATACGCAGTATTTT; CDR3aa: CASKAGRTDTQYF
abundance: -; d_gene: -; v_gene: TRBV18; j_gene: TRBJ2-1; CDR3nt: TGTGCCAGCTCACCGGTACTGGGGCAGGGATTTTACAATGAGCAGTTCTTC; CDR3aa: CASSPVLGQGFYNEQFF
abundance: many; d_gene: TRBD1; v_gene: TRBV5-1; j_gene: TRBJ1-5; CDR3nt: TGCGCCAGCAGTTTCCAGGGGGATGGTGGTCAGCCCCAGCATTTT; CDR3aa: CASSFQGDGGQPQHF
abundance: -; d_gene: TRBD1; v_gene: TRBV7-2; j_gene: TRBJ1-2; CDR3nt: TGTGCCAGCAGCTCGGGACAGTCTGCTAACTATGGCTACACCTTC; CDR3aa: CASSSGQSANYGYTF
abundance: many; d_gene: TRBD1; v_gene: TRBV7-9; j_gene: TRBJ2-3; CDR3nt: TGTGCCAGCAGCTTAGGGGACAGGGTCCCAGATACGCAGTATTTT; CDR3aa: CASSLGDRVPDTQYF
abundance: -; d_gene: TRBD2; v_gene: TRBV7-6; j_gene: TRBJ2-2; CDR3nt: TGTGCCAGCAGCTTAATCCTAGCGGGAGGGCCGGACACCGGGGAGCTGTTTTTT; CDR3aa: CASSLILAGGPDTGELFF
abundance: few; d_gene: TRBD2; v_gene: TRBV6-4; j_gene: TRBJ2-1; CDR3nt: TGTGCCAGCAGTGAGACCGGGACTAGCGGCTACAATGAGCAGTTCTTC; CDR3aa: CASSETGTSGYNEQFF
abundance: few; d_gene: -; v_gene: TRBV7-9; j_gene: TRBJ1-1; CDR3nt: TGTGCCAGCAGCTTAGTTCGGGATTTTTACACCACTGAAGCTTTCTTT; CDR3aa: CASSLVRDFYTTEAFF
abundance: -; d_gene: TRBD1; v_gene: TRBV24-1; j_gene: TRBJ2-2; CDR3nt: TGTGCCACCAGTGATTACGGACAGGGAGACACCGGGGAGCTGTTTTTT; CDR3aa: CATSDYGQGDTGELFF
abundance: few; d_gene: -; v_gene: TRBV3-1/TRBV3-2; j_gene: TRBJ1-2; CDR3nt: TGTGCCAGCAGCCAGTCCGACAGGTTTAACTATGGCTACACCTTC; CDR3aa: CASSQSDRFNYGYTF
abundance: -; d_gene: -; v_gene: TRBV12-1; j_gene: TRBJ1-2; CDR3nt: TGTGCCAGCAGCTTCCTTTGGGCTGAGTCCTATGGCTACACCTTC; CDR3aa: CASSFLWAESYGYTF
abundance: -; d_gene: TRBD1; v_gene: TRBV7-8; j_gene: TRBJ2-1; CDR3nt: TGTGCCAGCAGCTTAGTAAGGGCGACAGGGATACACCTCTCCTACAATGAGCAGTTCTTC; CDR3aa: CASSLVRATGIHLSYNEQFF
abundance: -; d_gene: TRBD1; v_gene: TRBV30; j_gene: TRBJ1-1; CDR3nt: TGTGCCTGGATACAGGGGGTTGAAGCTTTCTTT; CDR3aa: CAWIQGVEAFF
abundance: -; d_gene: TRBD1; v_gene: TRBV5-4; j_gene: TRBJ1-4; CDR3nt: TGTGCCAGCAGCTCACAGGGGACTAATGAAAAACTGTTTTTT; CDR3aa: CASSSQGTNEKLFF
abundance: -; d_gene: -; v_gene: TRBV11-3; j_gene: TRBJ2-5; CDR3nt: TGTGCCAGCAGCCCCCGGGACAACTTCCAAGAGACCCAGTACTTC; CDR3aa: CASSPRDNFQETQYF
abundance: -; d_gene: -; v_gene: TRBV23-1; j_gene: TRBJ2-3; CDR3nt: TGCGCCAGCAGTCCCGCAAACGGGAGCCCCCAAAACACAGATACGCAGTATTTT; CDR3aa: CASSPANGSPQNTDTQYF
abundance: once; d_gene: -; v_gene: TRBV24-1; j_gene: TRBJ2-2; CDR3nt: TGTGCCACCAGTGACTACCGGGGGGCGACTTACACCGGGGAGCTGTTTTTT; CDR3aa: CATSDYRGATYTGELFF
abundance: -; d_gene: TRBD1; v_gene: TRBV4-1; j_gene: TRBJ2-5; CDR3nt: TGCGCCAGCAGCCTGGATCGGGACAGCACGCAAGAGACCCAGTACTTC; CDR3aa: CASSLDRDSTQETQYF